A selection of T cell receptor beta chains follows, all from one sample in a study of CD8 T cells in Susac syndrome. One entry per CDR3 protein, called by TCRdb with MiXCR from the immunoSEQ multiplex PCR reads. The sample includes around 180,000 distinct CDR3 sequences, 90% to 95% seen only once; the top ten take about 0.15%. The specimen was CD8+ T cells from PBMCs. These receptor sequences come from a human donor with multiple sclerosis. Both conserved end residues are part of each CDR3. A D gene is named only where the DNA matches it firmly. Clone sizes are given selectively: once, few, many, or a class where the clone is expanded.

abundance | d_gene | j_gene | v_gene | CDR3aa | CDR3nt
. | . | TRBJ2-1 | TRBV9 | CASSPRYNEQFF | TGTGCCAGCAGCCCCCGCTACAATGAGCAGTTCTTC
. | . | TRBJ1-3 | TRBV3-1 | CASSDQTGFGNTIYF | TGTGCCAGCAGCGACCAAACAGGGTTCGGAAACACCATATATTTT
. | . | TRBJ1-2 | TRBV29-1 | CSGTVNYGYTF | TGCAGCGGGACGGTAAACTATGGCTACACCTTC
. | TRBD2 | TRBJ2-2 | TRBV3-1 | CASRRGLAITGELFF | TGTGCCAGCAGGCGAGGACTAGCGATCACCGGGGAGCTGTTTTTT
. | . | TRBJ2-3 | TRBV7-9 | CASRTGAPDTQYF | TGTGCCAGCAGGACGGGAGCCCCAGATACGCAGTATTTT
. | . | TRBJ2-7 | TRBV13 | CASSHRGTDSYEQYF | TGTGCCAGCAGCCACAGAGGGACCGACTCCTACGAGCAGTACTTC
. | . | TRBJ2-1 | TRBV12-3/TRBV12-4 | CASSSAGRLNEQFF | TGTGCCAGCAGTTCGGCAGGACGTTTAAATGAGCAGTTCTTC
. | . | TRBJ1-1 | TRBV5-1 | CASLYEAFF | TGCGCCAGCTTGTATGAAGCTTTCTTT
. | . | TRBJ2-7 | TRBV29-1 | CSVATGSYEQYF | TGCAGCGTCGCCACAGGCTCCTACGAGCAGTACTTC
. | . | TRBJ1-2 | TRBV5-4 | CASSSPPGKMSGHGYTF | TGTGCCAGCAGCTCACCCCCAGGGAAAATGAGCGGCCATGGCTACACCTTC
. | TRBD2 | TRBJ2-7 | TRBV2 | CASSGGAIVYEQYF | TGTGCCAGTAGCGGGGGGGCCATCGTCTACGAGCAGTACTTC
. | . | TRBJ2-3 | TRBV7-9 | CASSSDGIMDTQYF | TGTGCCAGCAGCTCAGACGGAATAATGGATACGCAGTATTTT
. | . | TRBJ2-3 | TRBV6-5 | CASSYSSGSTDTQYF | TGTGCCAGCAGTTACTCAAGCGGATCCACAGATACGCAGTATTTT
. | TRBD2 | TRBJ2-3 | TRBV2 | CASLTSGAYTDTQYF | TGTGCCAGCCTCACTAGCGGGGCTTACACAGATACGCAGTATTTT
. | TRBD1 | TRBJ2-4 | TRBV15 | CATSRDYAGQGMMIQYF | TGTGCCACCAGCAGAGATTATGCGGGACAGGGGATGATGATTCAGTACTTC
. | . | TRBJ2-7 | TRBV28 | CASSFFLSSYEQYF | TGTGCCAGCAGTTTTTTCCTTAGCTCCTACGAGCAGTACTTC
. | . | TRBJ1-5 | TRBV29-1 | CSVEDGGPNQPQHF | TGCAGCGTTGAAGATGGGGGACCCAATCAGCCCCAGCATTTT
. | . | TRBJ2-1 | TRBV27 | CASSFWDEQFF | TGTGCCAGCAGTTTCTGGGACGAGCAGTTCTTC
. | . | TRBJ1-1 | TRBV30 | CASNPEGGPLNTEAFF | TGTGCCTCAAACCCCGAGGGGGGGCCACTGAACACTGAAGCTTTCTTT
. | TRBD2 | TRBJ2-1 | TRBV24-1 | CATSDYSGSEQFF | TGTGCCACCAGTGATTATAGCGGGAGTGAGCAGTTCTTC
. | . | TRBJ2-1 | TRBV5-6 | CASSREHNEQFF | TGTGCCAGCAGCCGCGAGCACAATGAGCAGTTCTTC
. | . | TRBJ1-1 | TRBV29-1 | CSADPDSEAFF | TGCAGCGCTGACCCGGACAGTGAAGCTTTCTTT
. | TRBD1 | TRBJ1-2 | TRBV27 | CASSSSRRTGGYGYTF | TGTGCCAGCAGTTCCTCTAGAAGGACAGGGGGCTATGGCTACACCTTC
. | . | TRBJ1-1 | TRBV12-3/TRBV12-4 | CASSFRIEAFF | TGTGCCAGCAGTTTCAGAATTGAAGCTTTCTTT
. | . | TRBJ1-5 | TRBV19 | CASGPGPYSNQPQHF | TGTGCCAGTGGGCCGGGCCCTTATAGCAATCAGCCCCAGCATTTT
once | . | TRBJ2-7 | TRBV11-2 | CASSLASEGFEQYF | TGTGCCAGCAGCTTAGCCAGCGAGGGCTTCGAGCAGTACTTC
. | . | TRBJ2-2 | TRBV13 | CASSQHNPNTGELFF | TGTGCCAGCAGTCAGCATAACCCGAACACCGGGGAGCTGTTTTTT
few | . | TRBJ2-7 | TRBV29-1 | CSVAEGGGTYEQYF | TGCAGCGTTGCCGAGGGGGGAGGGACCTACGAGCAGTACTTC
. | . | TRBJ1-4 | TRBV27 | CASSPMLARSEKLFF | TGTGCCAGCAGTCCGATGCTAGCGAGGAGTGAAAAACTGTTTTTT
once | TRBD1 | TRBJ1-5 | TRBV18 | CASSPYHRTGGARQPQHF | TGTGCCAGCTCACCTTATCACAGGACAGGGGGCGCAAGGCAGCCCCAGCATTTT
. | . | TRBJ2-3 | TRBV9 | CASSEGEGHTQYF | TGTGCCAGCAGCGAGGGAGAGGGCCATACGCAGTATTTT
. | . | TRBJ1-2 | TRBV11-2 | CASSLVPTNYGYTF | TGTGCCAGCAGCTTAGTACCAACAAACTATGGCTACACCTTC
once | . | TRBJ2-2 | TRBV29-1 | CSGQGGMDTGKLFF | TGCAGCGGTCAGGGAGGAATGGACACCGGGAAGCTGTTTTTT
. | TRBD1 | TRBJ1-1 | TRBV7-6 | CASSMLQGTNTEAFF | TGTGCCAGCAGCATGCTACAGGGGACCAACACTGAAGCTTTCTTT
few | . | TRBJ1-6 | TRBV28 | CASSLQGMNGKSPLHF | TGTGCCAGCAGTTTACAGGGGATGAATGGGAAATCACCCCTCCACTTT
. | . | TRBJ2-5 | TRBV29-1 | CTVRFVGETQYF | TGCACCGTTAGGTTTGTTGGAGAGACCCAGTACTTC
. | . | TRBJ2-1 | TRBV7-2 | CASSLRLDWMNNEQFF | TGTGCCAGCAGCCTTAGATTGGACTGGATGAACAATGAGCAGTTCTTC
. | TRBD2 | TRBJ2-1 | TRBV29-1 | CSGLLAGVGNEQFF | TGCAGCGGCCTACTAGCGGGAGTTGGAAATGAGCAGTTCTTC
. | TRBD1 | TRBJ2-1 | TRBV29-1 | CSVEVVDRDRYEQFF | TGCAGCGTTGAAGTGGTAGACAGGGATAGGTATGAGCAGTTCTTC
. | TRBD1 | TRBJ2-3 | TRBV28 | CASRGTGGTDTQYF | TGTGCCAGCAGGGGGACAGGGGGCACAGATACGCAGTATTTT
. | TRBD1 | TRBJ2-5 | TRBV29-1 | CSVEGAGTGGPRETQYF | TGCAGCGTTGAAGGGGCCGGGACAGGGGGGCCAAGAGAGACCCAGTACTTC
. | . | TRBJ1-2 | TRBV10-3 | CAISGRALGYGYTF | TGTGCCATCAGTGGCCGGGCACTCGGCTATGGCTACACCTTC
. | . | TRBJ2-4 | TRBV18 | CASSPREKQNIQYF | TGTGCCAGCTCACCACGGGAAAAGCAAAACATTCAGTACTTC
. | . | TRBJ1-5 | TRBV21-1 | CASSSRRYSNQPQHF | TGTGCCAGCAGCTCTCGACGGTATAGCAATCAGCCCCAGCATTTT
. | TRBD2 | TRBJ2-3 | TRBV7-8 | CASSGTSGGNTQYF | TGTGCCAGCAGCGGGACTAGCGGGGGGAATACGCAGTATTTT
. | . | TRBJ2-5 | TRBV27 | CASAGLGGQETQYF | TGTGCCAGCGCCGGGCTAGGAGGGCAAGAGACCCAGTACTTC
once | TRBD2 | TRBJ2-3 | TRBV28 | CASSWALSVGLAGDTQYF | TGTGCCAGCAGTTGGGCCCTCTCTGTGGGACTAGCGGGAGATACGCAGTATTTT
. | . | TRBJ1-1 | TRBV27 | CASSPSRYTEAFF | TGTGCCAGCAGTCCGTCACGGTACACTGAAGCTTTCTTT